This T cell receptor beta chain comes out of a study of blood T cell repertoires in COVID-19 (dated by TCRdb to 2018 to 2021). At the level of the whole study: Samples from collaborators originated in the United States, Italy and Spain and spanned both the acute and convalescent phases of COVID-19. The prospective study material was composed of cDNA or gDNA derived from T cells, B-cell-depleted T cells, or PBMCs. Subjects who had been exposed to COVID-19, were actively infected with it, or had recovered from it provided the deeply sampled blood TCRbeta repertoires that made up the dataset. A freely available public database, intended as a resource for researchers studying the immune response to SARS-CoV-2, is where the repertoires were released. The samples were drawn from the first 160 participants of the ongoing ImmuneRACE study and from 1,254 subjects provided by 6 global collaborators. Sample metadata almost always included a de-identified subject ID, COVID-19 status, age in years and sex. HLA class I and class II types, where available, came from metadata supplied by the sample provider rather than from assay-based typing. The paper's findings and limits, for the study overall: How much clinical and demographic metadata was included differed by source and by participant, and the metadata was provided uncurated.

This clone was counted a single time. It lacks a known antigen. No much larger clonotype is one base removed from it; base qualities were not supplied. TCRbeta CDR3 regions were amplified from genomic DNA by means of the immunoSEQ Assay, a bias-controlled multiplex PCR. On the study's bioinformatics: Nucleated cell counts per sample were estimated from amplification of reference gene primers within the assay. To quantify the absolute abundance of each unique TCRbeta CDR3 rearrangement, sequence reads were collapsed and filtered. For each sample, productive Simpson clonality was calculated as the square root of Simpson's diversity index across productive rearrangements. TCRdb's version of the immuneACCESS table is confined to in-frame rearrangements and falls short of the full clone set. An unresolved V gene accounts for under half of the shortfall where checked; the remainder is of unknown origin. Clone size and the V and J calls come from that table; the DNA yielded D and trimming. This sample gives around 200,000 clones in total; roughly 80% of them show up just once. The leading ten clones occupy roughly an eighth of the sample.

Whole blood was collected in K2EDTA tubes by collaborating institutions according to the institutions' own protocols. For TCRbeta analysis, collaborators shipped samples in one of three forms: frozen whole blood, isolated PBMCs, or DNA extracted from either of those sample types. The CDR3 contains 18 residues, cysteine and phenylalanine counted. The entry retains the CDR3 DNA only, 54 bases that are in frame from base 1. V lost 4 bases and J lost 3 bases, and the count of bases not matched to a germline gene is 17. Per the germline V gene, MDHEN is the CDR1 and SYDVKM is the CDR2. The sequencing input was peripheral blood. The source of this sequence is a woman between 45 and 60 years old with acute or convalescent COVID-19. The sequence links TRBV28 to TRBJ1-2, with 7 bases aligning to TRBD1. CDR3 sequence: CASSSDTLGTGVDYGYTF. The DNA is TGTGCCAGCAGTTCAGACACCCTCGGCACAGGGGTTGACTATGGCTACACCTTC.